The 25 T cell receptor beta chains presented below share a single source sample, sequenced in a study of T cell responses to AZD1222 COVID-19 vaccine. Measured with immunoSEQ multiplex PCR; TCRdb has only the in-frame clones, and not every one. The sample gives about 97,000 clones, 90% of which show up once; approximately 1.2% is in the top ten. The sample was peripheral blood, taken on day 0 of AZD1222 vaccination. These receptors all stem from an adult in good health.

This sequence joins TRBV18 and TRBJ2-3; D call uncertain. The CDR3 is made up of 13 amino acids. V was clipped by 2 bases and J by 5 bases, with 8 bases between them. CDR1 and CDR2 from the germline V gene are KGHSH and LQKENI. The CDR3 is CASSPSSGDTQYF. The CDR3 nucleotides read TGTGCCAGCTCACCAAGTTCGGGAGATACGCAGTATTTT.

This chain joins TRBV10-3 and TRBJ1-2; D is possibly TRBD1 (5 bases). The germline V gene has CDR1 ENHRY and CDR2 SYGVKD. Between the trimmed V and J ends, which lost 0 bases and 6 bases, there was a span of 5 bases. The CDR3 is 12 residues long. The CDR3 coding sequence is TGTGCCATCAGTGAGTCGGGGGATGGCTACACCTTC. Residues: CAISESGDGYTF.

The CDR3 is CASKTYSNQPQHF. In DNA form, the CDR3 reads TGTGCCAGCAAGACTTATAGCAATCAGCCCCAGCATTTT. The chain combines TRBV28 with TRBJ1-5; D not certain. Germline loops: CDR1 MDHEN, CDR2 SYDVKM. Trimming stripped 7 bases from V and 0 bases from J, with 7 bases between. The CDR3 totals 13 residues.

This clone was observed a single time. The J gene is TRBJ2-7, the V gene TRBV11-3; TRBD1 aligns across 7 bases. Germline V gene lookup returns CDR1 SGHNT and CDR2 YENEEA. The CDR3 consists of 15 residues. With V trimmed by 1 base and J by 4 bases, 7 bases remained unmatched. CDR3 sequence reads: CASSLGQGSGYEQYF. Written as DNA, the CDR3 is TGTGCCAGCAGCTTAGGACAGGGCAGTGGGTACGAGCAGTACTTC.

The chain recombines TRBV6-1 with TRBJ1-4; D might be TRBD1 (5 bases). The V gene's germline CDR1 is MNHNS and CDR2 SASEGT. The CDR3 is 14 amino acids. Trimming stripped 0 bases from V and 8 bases from J, with 10 bases between. This chain's CDR3 is CASSEAGPLEKLFF. CDR3 coding DNA: TGTGCCAGCAGTGAAGCGGGACCCCTAGAAAAACTGTTTTTT.

V gene TRBV5-6 combines with J gene TRBJ2-1; 7 nucleotides line up with TRBD2. The germline V gene has CDR1 SGHDT and CDR2 YYEEEE. The CDR3 sequence is 16 residues long. V trimming: 3 bases; J trimming: 0 bases; junction bases outside the gene matches: 6. The CDR3 region is CASSSSGDSSYNEQFF. CDR3 nucleotides: TGTGCCAGCAGCTCAAGCGGGGATAGCTCCTACAATGAGCAGTTCTTC.

The chain recombines TRBV6-5 with TRBJ1-1; D is ambiguous. Per the germline V gene, CDR1 is MNHEY and CDR2 is SVGAGI. V was clipped by 0 bases and J by 1 base, with 9 bases between them. The CDR3 runs 15 residues. The CDR3 DNA is TGTGCCAGCAGTTACTCACATCTGGGGAACACTGAAGCTTTCTTT. This encodes CASSYSHLGNTEAFF.

V is TRBV11-2 and J is TRBJ1-2; no firm D call. Trimming pared 1 base from V and 5 bases from J, leaving 8 bases between. Germline values: CDR1 SGHAT, CDR2 FQNNGV. The CDR3 is 13 amino acids. The chain's CDR3 is CASSLVSGYGYTF. The CDR3 DNA reads TGTGCCAGCAGCTTAGTATCCGGGTATGGCTACACCTTC.

The rearrangement uses TRBV28 and TRBJ1-3, with a tentative D call TRBD1 (6 bases). The V and J ends lost 5 bases and 9 bases respectively, with 17 bases between them. CDR3 length: 14 residues. Germline V gene data show CDR1 as MDHEN and CDR2 as SYDVKM. The CDR3 nucleotides are TGTGCCAGCAGTCCTCAACAGGGCACAGGCACCATATATTTT. The encoded protein is CASSPQQGTGTIYF.

The V and J genes are TRBV10-3 and TRBJ2-3; 8 bases are shared with TRBD2. The CDR3 spans 16 residues. The germline CDR1 and CDR2 sequences are ENHRY and SYGVKD. V shed 3 bases, J shed 2 bases, and the junction held 7 bases outside the gene matches. In DNA, the CDR3 is TGTGCCATCAGTGATAGTAGAGCGGGAGCCACAGATACGCAGTATTTT. It codes for CAISDSRAGATDTQYF.

This chain connects TRBV6-2 or TRBV6-3 to TRBJ1-2; TRBD1 might be the D (5 bases). CDR1 and CDR2 (germline): MNHEY, SVGEGT. The CDR3 covers 16 residues. V shed 2 bases and J shed 2 bases, with 15 bases lying between them. In DNA, the CDR3 is TGTGCCAGCAGTTACGACCGGGCAGGGTCCAACTATGGCTACACCTTC. It yields the protein CASSYDRAGSNYGYTF.

The chain is built from TRBV28 and TRBJ1-2; D unclear. Germline V gene sequence: CDR1 MDHEN, CDR2 SYDVKM. This CDR3 has 17 residues. Trimming removed 3 bases from V and 0 bases from J, with 17 bases in between. CDR3 sequence: CASSFPFPRSANYGYTF. In DNA form, the CDR3 reads TGTGCCAGCAGTTTCCCCTTCCCTAGGTCAGCTAACTATGGCTACACCTTC.

The rearrangement uses TRBV5-4 and TRBJ1-2; D might be TRBD1 (5 bases). The CDR3 is 13 amino acids. The V gene's germline CDR1 is SGHNT and CDR2 YYREEE (reference sequence). The V end lost 9 bases, the J end lost 4 bases, and 16 bases lay between the germline ends. CDR3 sequence: CAMSRETFYGYTF. CDR3 in DNA: TGTGCCATGTCCAGGGAGACATTCTATGGCTACACCTTC.

The rearrangement uses TRBV5-1 and TRBJ2-2; 12 positions agree with TRBD1. Germline assignment: CDR1 SGHRS and CDR2 YFSETQ. With 0 bases clipped from V and 7 bases from J, the junction kept 4 bases outside the gene matches. The CDR3 covers 16 residues. Written as DNA, the CDR3 is TGCGCCAGCAGCTTGGGGGACAGGGGGCGCCTCGGGGAGCTGTTTTTT. Translating it yields CASSLGDRGRLGELFF.

The chain couples TRBV27 to TRBJ2-3; no definite D call. V lost 6 bases and J 7 bases, leaving 8 bases between the germline ends. The CDR3 is 11 amino acids. Germline assignment: CDR1 MNHEY and CDR2 SMNVEV (reference sequence). The DNA of the CDR3 is TGTGCCAGCAGAGCCTCGAATACGCAGTATTTT. Translated, it gives CASRASNTQYF.

This chain uses TRBV2 with TRBJ2-7, with D tentatively TRBD1 or TRBD2 (5 bases each). Per germline, CDR1 SNHLY and CDR2 FYNNEI. V lost 4 bases to trimming and J lost 4 bases, with 23 bases between them. The length of the CDR3 is 17 residues. The CDR3 bases are TGTGCCAGCAGTGGAAGCGGTTTGAGCAGGGTCGCTTACGAGCAGTACTTC. Its translation is CASSGSGLSRVAYEQYF.

The chain couples TRBV23-1 to TRBJ1-3; 9 nucleotides agree with TRBD1. TRBV23-1 is an ORF for which the function is uncertain. The J segment lost 3 bases and the V segment lost 6 bases, leaving 15 bases of the junction unmatched. The CDR3 covers 18 residues. CDR3 region: CASRSANVQGAFGNTIYF. The CDR3 DNA reads as TGCGCCAGCAGATCCGCCAATGTACAGGGGGCCTTTGGAAACACCATATATTTT.

The chain combines TRBV20-1 with TRBJ1-2; D is uncertain. Germline CDR1 DFQATT, CDR2 SNEGSKA (reference sequence). The CDR3 sequence is 11 residues long. Trimming took off 6 bases at V and 11 bases at J, with 16 bases between the two ends. The CDR3 DNA follows: TGCAGTGCCCTCGAACTCCCGGGGTACACCTTC. This sequence encodes CSALELPGYTF.

The chain uses TRBV3-1 (or the pseudogene TRBV3-2) and TRBJ2-7; the D gene is possibly TRBD2 (5 bases). The CDR3 has 13 amino acids. The germline V gene encodes CDR1 LGHDT and CDR2 YNNKEL (reference sequence). Trimming stripped 1 base from V and 6 bases from J, with 10 bases between. The CDR3 region has the DNA TGTGCCAGCAGCCAAGGGAATGAGGGCGAGCAGTACTTC. Protein: CASSQGNEGEQYF.

V gene TRBV28 combines with J gene TRBJ1-5; perhaps TRBD1 as D (5 bases). Trimming took off 3 bases at V and 4 bases at J, with 10 bases between the two ends. The CDR3 spans 14 residues. CDR1 and CDR2 from the germline V gene are MDHEN and SYDVKM. Here the CDR3 reads CASSLGDGNQPQHF. DNA for the CDR3: TGTGCCAGCAGTTTGGGGGACGGGAATCAGCCCCAGCATTTT.

J is TRBJ1-2 and V is TRBV29-1, with D uncertain. Germline lookup yields CDR1 SQVTM and CDR2 ANQGSEA. The V end lost 0 bases, the J end lost 4 bases, and 12 bases lay between the germline ends. The CDR3 extends over 14 amino acids. This CDR3 is CSVEDPRRSYGYTF. The CDR3 coding sequence is TGCAGCGTTGAAGATCCCCGACGGTCCTATGGCTACACCTTC.

V is TRBV2 and J is TRBJ2-1; 10 bases line up with TRBD2. The CDR3 is 14 amino acids. Trimming removed 6 bases from V and 8 bases from J; junction bases left unmatched: 7. Germline CDR1 reads SNHLY; CDR2 reads FYNNEI. The CDR3 nucleotides read TGTGCCAGCAGGGAGCGGGGGGGCCAGGATGAGCAGTTCTTC. It is translated as CASRERGGQDEQFF.

The CDR3 spells CASKPGSSYEQYF. The CDR3 coding sequence is TGTGCCAGTAAACCGGGGAGCTCCTACGAGCAGTACTTC. The chain links TRBV19 to TRBJ2-7, with a possible D match to TRBD2 (5 bases). Germline CDR1 is LNHDA and CDR2 is SQIVND (reference sequence). V shed 7 bases and J shed 0 bases, with 10 bases lying between them. This CDR3 has 13 residues.

The gene calls are TRBV5-5 and TRBJ1-2; no firm D call. CDR1 and CDR2 from the germline V gene are SGHKS and YYEKEE (reference sequence). The CDR3 is 18 residues long. V was clipped by 3 bases and J by 0 bases, with 21 bases between them. The CDR3 here is CASSYGPSIPSPNYGYTF. CDR3 nucleotide sequence: TGTGCCAGCAGCTATGGTCCATCAATACCGTCACCTAACTATGGCTACACCTTC.

As DNA, the CDR3 is TGTGCCAGCAGCTTGGCGCCCCAAGGCCCTAATGAAAAACTGTTTTTT. Residues: CASSLAPQGPNEKLFF. V and J are TRBV7-2 and TRBJ1-4, with unresolved D. Germline CDR1 reads SGHTA; CDR2 reads FQGNSA. V shed 3 bases and J shed 3 bases, with 14 bases lying between them. The CDR3 totals 16 residues.